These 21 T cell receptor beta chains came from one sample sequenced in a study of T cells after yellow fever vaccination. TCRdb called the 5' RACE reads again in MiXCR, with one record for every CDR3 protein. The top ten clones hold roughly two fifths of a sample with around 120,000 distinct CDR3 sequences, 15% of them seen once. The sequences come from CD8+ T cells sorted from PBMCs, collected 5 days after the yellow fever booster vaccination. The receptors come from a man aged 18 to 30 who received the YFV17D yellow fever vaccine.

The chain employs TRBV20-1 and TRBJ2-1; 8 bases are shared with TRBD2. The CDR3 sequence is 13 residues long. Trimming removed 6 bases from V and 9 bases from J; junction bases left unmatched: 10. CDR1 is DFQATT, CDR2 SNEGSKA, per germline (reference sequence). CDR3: CSATQGLGAEQFF. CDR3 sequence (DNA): TGCAGTGCCACGCAGGGACTAGGAGCTGAGCAGTTCTTC.

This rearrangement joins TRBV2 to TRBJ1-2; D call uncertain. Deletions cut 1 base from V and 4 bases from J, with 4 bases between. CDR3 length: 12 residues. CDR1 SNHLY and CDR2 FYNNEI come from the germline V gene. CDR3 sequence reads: CASSEVAYGYTF. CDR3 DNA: TGTGCCAGCAGTGAAGTGGCCTATGGCTACACCTTC.

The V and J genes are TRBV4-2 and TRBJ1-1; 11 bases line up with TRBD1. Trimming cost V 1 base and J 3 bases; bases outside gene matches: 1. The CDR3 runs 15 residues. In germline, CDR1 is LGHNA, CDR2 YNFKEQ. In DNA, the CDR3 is TGTGCCAGCAGCCAAGGGGACAGGGGGGACACTGAAGCTTTCTTT. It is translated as CASSQGDRGDTEAFF.

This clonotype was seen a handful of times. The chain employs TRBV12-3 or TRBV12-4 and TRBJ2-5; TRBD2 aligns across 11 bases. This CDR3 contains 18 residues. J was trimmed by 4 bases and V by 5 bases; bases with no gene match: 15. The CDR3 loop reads CASSRPGLADGGGETQYF. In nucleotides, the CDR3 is TGTGCCAGCAGTCGACCGGGACTAGCGGACGGAGGAGGAGAGACCCAGTACTTC.

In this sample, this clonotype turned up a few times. The CDR3, as DNA: TGTGCCAGCAGCTGGACAGGGCGGTTCTACGAGCAGTACTTC. It is translated as CASSWTGRFYEQYF. The V call is TRBV27, the J call TRBJ2-7, with TRBD1 identical over 8 bases. The CDR3 consists of 14 residues. The germline V gene has CDR1 MNHEY and CDR2 SMNVEV (reference sequence). After removal of 6 bases from V and 3 bases from J, the junction contained 7 bases not matched to a gene.

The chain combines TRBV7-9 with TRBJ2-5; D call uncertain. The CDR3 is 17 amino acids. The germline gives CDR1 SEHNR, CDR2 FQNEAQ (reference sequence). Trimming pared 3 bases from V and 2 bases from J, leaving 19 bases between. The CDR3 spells CASSFFPPGSYQETQYF. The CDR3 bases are TGTGCCAGCAGCTTTTTCCCCCCCGGAAGCTATCAAGAGACCCAGTACTTC.

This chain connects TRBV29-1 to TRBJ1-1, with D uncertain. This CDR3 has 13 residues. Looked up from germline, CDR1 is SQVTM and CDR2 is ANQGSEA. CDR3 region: CRAGRFRDTEAFF. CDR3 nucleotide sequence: TGCAGAGCGGGGAGGTTTAGGGACACTGAAGCTTTCTTT.

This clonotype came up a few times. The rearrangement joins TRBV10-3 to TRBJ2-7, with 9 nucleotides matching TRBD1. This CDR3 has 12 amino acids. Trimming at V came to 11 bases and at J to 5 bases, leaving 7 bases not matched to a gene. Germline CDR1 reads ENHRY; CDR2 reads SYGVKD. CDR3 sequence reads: CAGGDRVDEQYV. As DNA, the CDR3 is TGTGCCGGGGGGGACAGGGTGGACGAGCAGTACGTC.

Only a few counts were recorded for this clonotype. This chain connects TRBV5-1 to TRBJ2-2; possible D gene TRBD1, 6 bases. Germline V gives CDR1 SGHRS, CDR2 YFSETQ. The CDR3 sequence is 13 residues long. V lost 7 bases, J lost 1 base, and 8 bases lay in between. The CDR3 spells CASWTVNTGELFF. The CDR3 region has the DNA TGCGCCAGCTGGACAGTGAACACCGGGGAGCTGTTTTTT.

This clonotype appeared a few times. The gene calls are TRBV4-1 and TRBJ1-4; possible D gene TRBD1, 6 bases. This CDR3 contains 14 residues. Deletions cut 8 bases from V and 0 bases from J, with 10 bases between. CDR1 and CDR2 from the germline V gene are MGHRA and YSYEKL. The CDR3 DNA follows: TGCGCCAGCCTGGACAGTGCAACTAATGAAAAACTGTTTTTT. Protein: CASLDSATNEKLFF.

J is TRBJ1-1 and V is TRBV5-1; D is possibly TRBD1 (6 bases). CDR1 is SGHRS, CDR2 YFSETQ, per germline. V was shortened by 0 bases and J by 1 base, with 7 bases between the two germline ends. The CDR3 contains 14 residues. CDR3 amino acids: CASSLGGQNTEAFF. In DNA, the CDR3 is TGCGCCAGCAGCTTGGGGGGACAGAACACTGAAGCTTTCTTT. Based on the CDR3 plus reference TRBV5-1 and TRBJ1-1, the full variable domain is KAGVTQTPRYLIKTRGQQVTLSCSPISGHRSVSWYQQTPGQGLQFLFEYFSETQRNKGNFPGRFSGRQFSNSRSEMNVSTLELGDSALYLCASSLGGQNTEAFFGQGTRLTVV.

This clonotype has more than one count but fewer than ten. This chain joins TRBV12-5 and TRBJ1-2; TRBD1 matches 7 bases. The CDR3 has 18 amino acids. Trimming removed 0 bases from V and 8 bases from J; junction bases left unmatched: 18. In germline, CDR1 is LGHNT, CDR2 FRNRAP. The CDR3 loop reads CASGLVTSQGVARFGYTF. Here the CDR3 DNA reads TGTGCTAGTGGTTTGGTCACTTCTCAGGGGGTAGCCCGGTTCGGCTACACCTTC. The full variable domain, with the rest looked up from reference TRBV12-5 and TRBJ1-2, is DARVTQTPRHKVTEMGQEVTMRCQPILGHNTVFWYRQTMMQGLELLAYFRNRAPLDDSGMPKDRFSAEMPDATLATLKIQPSEPRDSAVYFCASGLVTSQGVARFGYTFGSGTRLTVV.

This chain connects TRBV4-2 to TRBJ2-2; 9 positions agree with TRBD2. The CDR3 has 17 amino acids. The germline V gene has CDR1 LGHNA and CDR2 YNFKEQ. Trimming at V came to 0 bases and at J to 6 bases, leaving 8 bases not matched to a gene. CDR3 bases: TGTGCCAGCAGCCAAGAGGGTGGCGGGGGGGCAGCCGGGGAGCTGTTTTTT. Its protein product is CASSQEGGGGAAGELFF.

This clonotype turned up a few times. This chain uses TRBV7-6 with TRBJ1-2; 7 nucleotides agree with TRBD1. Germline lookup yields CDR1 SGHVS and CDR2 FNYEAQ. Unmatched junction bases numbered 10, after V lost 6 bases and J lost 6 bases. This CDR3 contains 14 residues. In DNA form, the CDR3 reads TGTGCCAGCAGATCTGACAGGGAGGGGGATGGCTACACCTTC. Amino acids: CASRSDREGDGYTF. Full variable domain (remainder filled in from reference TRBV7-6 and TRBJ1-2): GAGVSQSPRYKVTKRGQDVALRCDPISGHVSLYWYRQALGQGPEFLTYFNYEAQQDKSGLPNDRFSAERPEGSISTLTIQRTEQRDSAMYRCASRSDREGDGYTFGSGTRLTVV.

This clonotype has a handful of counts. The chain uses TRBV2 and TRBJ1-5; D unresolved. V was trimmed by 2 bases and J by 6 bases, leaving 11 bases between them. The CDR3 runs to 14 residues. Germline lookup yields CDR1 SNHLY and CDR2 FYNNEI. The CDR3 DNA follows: TGTGCCAGCAGTGAACTGGGAGCGAGTCAGCCCCAGCATTTT. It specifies CASSELGASQPQHF.

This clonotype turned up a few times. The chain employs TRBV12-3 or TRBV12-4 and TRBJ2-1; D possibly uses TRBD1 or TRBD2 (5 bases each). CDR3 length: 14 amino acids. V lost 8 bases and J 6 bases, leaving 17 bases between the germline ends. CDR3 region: CASGPGPSFNEQFF. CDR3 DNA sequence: TGTGCCAGCGGCCCGGGACCTTCTTTCAATGAGCAGTTCTTC.

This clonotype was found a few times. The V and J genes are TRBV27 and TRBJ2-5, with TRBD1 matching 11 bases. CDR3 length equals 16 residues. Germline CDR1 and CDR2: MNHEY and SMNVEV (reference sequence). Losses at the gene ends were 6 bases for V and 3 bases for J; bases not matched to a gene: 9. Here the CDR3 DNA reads TGTGCCAGCAGCCGCATCCGGGACAGGGGGGAAGAGACCCAGTACTTC. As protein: CASSRIRDRGEETQYF.

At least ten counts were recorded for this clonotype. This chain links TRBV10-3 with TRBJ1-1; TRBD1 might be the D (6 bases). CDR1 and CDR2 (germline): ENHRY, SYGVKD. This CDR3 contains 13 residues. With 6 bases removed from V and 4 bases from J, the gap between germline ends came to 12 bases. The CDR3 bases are TGTGCCATCAGGGCAGGGGCGAGCACTGAAGCTTTCTTT. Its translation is CAIRAGASTEAFF.

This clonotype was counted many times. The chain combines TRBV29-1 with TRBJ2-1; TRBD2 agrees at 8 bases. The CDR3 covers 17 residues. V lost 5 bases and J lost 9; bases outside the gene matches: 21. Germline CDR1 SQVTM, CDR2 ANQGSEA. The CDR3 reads CSVCSVAVGGAYGEQFF. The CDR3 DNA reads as TGCAGCGTTTGTTCAGTCGCGGTCGGGGGGGCTTACGGTGAGCAGTTCTTC.

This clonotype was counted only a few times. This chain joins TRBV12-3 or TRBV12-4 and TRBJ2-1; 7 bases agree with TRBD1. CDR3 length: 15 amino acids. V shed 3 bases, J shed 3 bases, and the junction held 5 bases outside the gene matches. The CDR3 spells CASSFSQGVYNEQFF. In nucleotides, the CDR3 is TGTGCCAGCAGTTTTAGTCAGGGGGTCTACAATGAGCAGTTCTTC.

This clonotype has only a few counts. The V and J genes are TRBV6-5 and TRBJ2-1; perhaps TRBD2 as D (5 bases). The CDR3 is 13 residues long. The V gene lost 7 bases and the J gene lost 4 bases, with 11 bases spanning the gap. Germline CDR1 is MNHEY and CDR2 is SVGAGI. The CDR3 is CASTGGPYNEQFF. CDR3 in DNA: TGTGCCAGCACGGGCGGGCCTTACAATGAGCAGTTCTTC.